This record looks at one T cell receptor (beta chain) sequence and its context. The sample is drawn from a study of T cell responses to AZD1222 COVID-19 vaccine. Using immunoSEQ multiplex PCR, the repertoire was profiled, and TCRdb retains in-frame clones only, with some absent. The table includes fewer than 90,000 clones, roughly 86% detected once. This clonotype originated in an adult who received the AZD1222 COVID-19 vaccine. Material: peripheral blood, obtained 28 days after the second AZD1222 dose.

The CDR3 spells CASSYLHGYRGYTF. CDR3 bases: TGTGCCAGCAGTTACTTACATGGGTATCGGGGCTACACCTTC. The chain couples TRBV6-5 to TRBJ1-2; D gene uncertain. Germline V gene data show CDR1 as MNHEY and CDR2 as SVGAGI. This CDR3 spans 14 amino acids. V lost 1 base and J lost 8, with 14 bases in between.